This T cell receptor beta chain was identified in a study of T cells in Graves' hyperthyroidism and ophthalmopathy (dated by TCRdb to between 2017 and 2020). As for the study more broadly: Peripheral blood was collected at initial diagnosis, before any treatment. To identify TCR V-J signatures that set the groups apart, the researchers used a discovery cohort of roughly 100 patients, made up of 40 to 45 with Graves' ophthalmopathy and 57 with stable Graves' hyperthyroidism. Prospective prediction of ophthalmopathy was tested in an independent validation cohort of approximately 18 hyperthyroidism patients and around 16 patients who later progressed to ophthalmopathy. The roughly 100 discovery patients were randomly divided into training and test sets at a 7:3 ratio. In addition, the study compared T-cell repertoires in thyroid tissue and in blood from 6 or 7 Graves' hyperthyroidism patients. After blood sampling, hyperthyroidism patients were treated with methimazole at a starting dose of 30 mg daily, and ophthalmopathy patients were treated with high-dose intravenous methylprednisolone. TCR Vbeta CDR3 sequencing of some 140 peripheral blood samples (more than 40 ophthalmopathy, 75 or so hyperthyroidism and some 17 progressor patients) is reported in the paper. Here is what the overall study found, with its caveats: Most expanded thyroid clonotypes (frequency above 0.001) were also found in blood, which suggests that blood repertoires may mirror thyroid immune responses. A model built on a 13 V-J signature distinguished ophthalmopathy from stable hyperthyroidism, reaching 85% to 90% sensitivity and approximately 83% specificity in cross-validation and 80%/75% in testing. Sample size was not statistically predetermined, and blinding of investigators to group allocation was not performed. In validation, the model predicted progression to ophthalmopathy with roughly 66% sensitivity and 72.22% specificity, a median of about six months before onset.

The TCR beta CDR3 regions were amplified from RNA transcripts. For the first round of RT-PCR on the TCR CDR3, the HTBI primer set was used together with the Qiagen OneStep RT-PCR kit. Libraries were constructed in a second round of multiplex PCR, after which size selection and purification were carried out. The libraries were sequenced on an Illumina HiSeq2000 using paired-end 100 bp reads. The published analysis was carried out like this. SOAPnuke was used to process the raw data, removing reads that contained adapters or uncalled bases, had a mean Phred below 15, or lacked an exact match to the constant primer or identifier. High-quality paired reads were merged using COPE v1.2.5, and each unique nucleotide sequence was defined as a clonotype. MiTCR v1.1 was used to align clonotypes to the IMGT TRBV, TRBD and TRBJ reference segments. The analysis included only V-J combinations with a frequency above 0.0001, which together covered around 99% of the repertoires. The TCS score was defined as F50 (clonal expansion) divided by E x V (chaos), with BLOSUM62-based TCRdist calculated between CDR3 peptides within each V-J. Welch's t-statistics and random forest reduced fewer than 550 V-J features to some 14, which were used in a naive Bayes classifier (R e1071). TCRdb redid the processing of the public reads, applying fastp at Q25 and MiXCR, and retained in-frame beta chains. All rows with the same CDR3 protein become a single entry with the most common DNA and genes. The V and J calls follow TCRdb's processing rather than the paper's. A total of about 250,000 distinct CDR3 sequences appear in this sample, 12% to 15% of them only once. Clones ranked in the top ten supply 30% to 35% of the sample.

From cysteine to phenylalanine, the CDR3 is 16 amino acids long. Only CDR3 DNA remains: 48 bases, in frame from the first base. Relative to germline, V is 0 bases shorter and J is 6 bases shorter, with 14 bases between their ends. CDR1 and CDR2 are read off the germline V gene (reference sequence) as LGHDT and YNNKEL. Hyperthyroidism patients were aged 18 to 65 years and newly diagnosed, with disease duration of less than 2 months. Patients with uncontrolled infections, other autoimmune diseases, pregnancy or lactation were excluded. Diagnoses were based on clinical symptoms, serum thyroxine and TRAb, thyroid ultrasound and orbital computed tomography. Blood from progressor patients was drawn when they were first diagnosed with hyperthyroidism, before any ophthalmopathy symptoms appeared. Ficoll-Paque density gradient centrifugation was used to isolate PBMCs from about 10 ml of fresh peripheral blood. Progressor patients were first diagnosed with Graves' hyperthyroidism and then developed ophthalmopathy during follow-up. Total RNA was extracted with Trizol reagent, and quality was checked on an Agilent 2100 Bioanalyzer.

About this clonotype itself: What antigen it recognizes has not been identified. No base-level quality is on record; no much larger clone is a single base apart.

The sequence links TRBV3-1 to TRBJ2-2; too little of a D gene remains to name it. The sequenced material came from blood. The TCR comes from a woman aged 50 to 65 with Graves' hyperthyroidism that later progressed to Graves' ophthalmopathy. The CDR3 region has the sequence CASSQDLTAWSGELFF. In nucleotides, the sequence is TGTGCCAGCAGCCAAGATTTGACGGCCTGGTCCGGGGAGCTGTTTTTT.